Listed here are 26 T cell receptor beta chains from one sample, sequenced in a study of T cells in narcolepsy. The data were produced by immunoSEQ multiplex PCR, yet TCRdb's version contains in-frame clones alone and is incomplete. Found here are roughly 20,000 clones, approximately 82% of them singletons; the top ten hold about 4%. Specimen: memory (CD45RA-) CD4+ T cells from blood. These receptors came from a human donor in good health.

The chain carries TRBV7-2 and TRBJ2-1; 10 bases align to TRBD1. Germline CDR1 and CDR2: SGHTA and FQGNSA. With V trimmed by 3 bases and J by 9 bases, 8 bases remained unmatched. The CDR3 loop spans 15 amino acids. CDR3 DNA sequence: TGTGCCAGCAGCTTGGGACAGGGGTCTCTGTTTGAGCAGTTCTTC. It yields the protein CASSLGQGSLFEQFF.

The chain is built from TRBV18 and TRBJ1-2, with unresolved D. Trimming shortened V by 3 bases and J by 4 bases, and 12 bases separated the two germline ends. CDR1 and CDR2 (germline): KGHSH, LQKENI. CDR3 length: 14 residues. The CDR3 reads CASSPGLGFYGYTF. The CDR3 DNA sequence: TGTGCCAGCTCACCGGGTTTGGGTTTCTATGGCTACACCTTC.

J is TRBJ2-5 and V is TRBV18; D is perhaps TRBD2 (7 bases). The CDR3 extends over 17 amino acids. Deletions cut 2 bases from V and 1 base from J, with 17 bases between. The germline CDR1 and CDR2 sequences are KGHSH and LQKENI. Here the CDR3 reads CASSPRGGGVGQETQYF. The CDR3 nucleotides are TGTGCCAGCTCACCAAGAGGCGGGGGCGTGGGCCAAGAGACCCAGTACTTC.

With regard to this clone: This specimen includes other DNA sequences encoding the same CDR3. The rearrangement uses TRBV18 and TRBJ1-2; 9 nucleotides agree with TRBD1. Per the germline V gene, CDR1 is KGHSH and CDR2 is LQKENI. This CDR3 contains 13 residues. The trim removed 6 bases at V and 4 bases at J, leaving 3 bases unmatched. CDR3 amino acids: CASSPDRGYGYTF. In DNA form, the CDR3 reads TGTGCCAGCTCCCCGGACAGGGGCTATGGCTACACCTTC.

CDR3 in amino acids: CASSPRDRGNTEAFF. The DNA for the CDR3 is TGTGCCAGCAGTCCACGCGACAGGGGAAACACTGAAGCTTTCTTT. This chain links TRBV6-5 with TRBJ1-1; 8 nucleotides match TRBD1. Germline assignment: CDR1 MNHEY and CDR2 SVGAGI. The CDR3 sequence is 15 residues long. The V and J ends lost 5 bases and 2 bases, in that order; junction bases with no gene match: 7.

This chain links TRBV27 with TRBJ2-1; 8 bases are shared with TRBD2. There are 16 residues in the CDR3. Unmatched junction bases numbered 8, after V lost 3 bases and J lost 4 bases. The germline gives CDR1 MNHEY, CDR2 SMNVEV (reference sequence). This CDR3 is CASSFGGGRTYNEQFF. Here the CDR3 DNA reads TGTGCCAGCAGTTTCGGCGGGGGGCGAACTTACAATGAGCAGTTCTTC.

CDR3 nucleotides: TGTGCCAGCAGTTACCCCAGGGACGAGCAGTACTTC. Its protein is CASSYPRDEQYF. This chain links TRBV6-6 with TRBJ2-7; D is possibly TRBD1 (5 bases). The germline V and J ends were trimmed by 2 bases and 5 bases, with 7 bases remaining between them. Germline CDR1 is MNHNY and CDR2 is SVGAGI (reference sequence). This CDR3 spans 12 amino acids.

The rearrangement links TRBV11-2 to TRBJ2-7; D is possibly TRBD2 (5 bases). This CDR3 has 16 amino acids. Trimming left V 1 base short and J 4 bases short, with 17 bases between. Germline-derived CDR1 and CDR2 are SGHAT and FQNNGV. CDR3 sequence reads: CASSLGPVHGGYEQYF. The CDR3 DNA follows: TGTGCCAGCAGCTTAGGGCCGGTGCATGGCGGGTACGAGCAGTACTTC.

In DNA, the CDR3 is TGTGCCAGCAGTGAGGGGGGGTGGGGAAAAAATCAGCCCCAGCATTTT. It is translated as CASSEGGWGKNQPQHF. The chain recombines TRBV6-1 with TRBJ1-5; D perhaps matches TRBD1 (5 bases). The germline CDR1 and CDR2 sequences are MNHNS and SASEGT. The germline V and J ends were trimmed by 3 bases and 4 bases, with 16 bases remaining between them. The CDR3 is 16 amino acids.

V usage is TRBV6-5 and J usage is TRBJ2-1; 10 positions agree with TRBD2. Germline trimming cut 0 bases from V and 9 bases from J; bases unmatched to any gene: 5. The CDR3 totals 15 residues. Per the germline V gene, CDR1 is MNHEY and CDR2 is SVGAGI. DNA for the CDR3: TGTGCCAGCAGTTACTCAAGCGGGGGGGCAAGTGAGCAGTTCTTC. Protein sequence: CASSYSSGGASEQFF.

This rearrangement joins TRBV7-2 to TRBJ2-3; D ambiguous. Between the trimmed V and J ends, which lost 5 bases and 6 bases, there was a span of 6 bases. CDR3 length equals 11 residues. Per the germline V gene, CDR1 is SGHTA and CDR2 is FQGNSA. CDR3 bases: TGTGCCAGCAGCCTCCGTGATACGCAGTATTTT. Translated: CASSLRDTQYF.

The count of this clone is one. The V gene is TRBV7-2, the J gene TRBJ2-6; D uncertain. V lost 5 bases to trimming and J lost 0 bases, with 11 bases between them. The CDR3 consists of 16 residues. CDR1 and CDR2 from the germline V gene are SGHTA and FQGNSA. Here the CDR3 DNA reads TGTGCCAGCAGCCCACGTGTTCTCTCTGGGGCCAACGTCCTGACTTTC. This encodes CASSPRVLSGANVLTF.

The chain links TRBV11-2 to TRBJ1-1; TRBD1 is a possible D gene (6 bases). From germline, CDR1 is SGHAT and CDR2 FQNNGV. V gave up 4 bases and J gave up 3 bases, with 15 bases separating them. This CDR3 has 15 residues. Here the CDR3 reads CASSSQGRGDTEAFF. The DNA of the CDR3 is TGTGCCAGCAGCTCACAGGGTCGGGGGGACACTGAAGCTTTCTTT.

The CDR3 reads CASSLRSGGAQAQYF. CDR3 sequence (DNA): TGTGCCAGCAGCCTCAGAAGCGGGGGGGCCCAGGCTCAGTACTTC. The chain couples TRBV11-2 to TRBJ2-5; the match to TRBD2 covers 10 bases. CDR1 is SGHAT and CDR2 is FQNNGV in the germline V gene. The CDR3 sequence is 15 residues long. The J segment lost 11 bases and the V segment lost 5 bases, leaving 14 bases of the junction unmatched.

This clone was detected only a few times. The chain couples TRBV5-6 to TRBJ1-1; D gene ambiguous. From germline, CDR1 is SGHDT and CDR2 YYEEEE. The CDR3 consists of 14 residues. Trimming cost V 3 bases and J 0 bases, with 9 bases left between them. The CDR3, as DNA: TGTGCCAGCAGCTGGGTGGGGATGAACACTGAAGCTTTCTTT. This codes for CASSWVGMNTEAFF.

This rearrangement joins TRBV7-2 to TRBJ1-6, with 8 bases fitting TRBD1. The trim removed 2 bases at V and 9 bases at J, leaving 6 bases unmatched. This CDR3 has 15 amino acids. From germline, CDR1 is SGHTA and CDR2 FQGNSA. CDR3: CASSLTDRGFSPLHF. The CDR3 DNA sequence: TGTGCCAGCAGCTTAACCGACAGGGGATTTTCACCCCTCCACTTT.

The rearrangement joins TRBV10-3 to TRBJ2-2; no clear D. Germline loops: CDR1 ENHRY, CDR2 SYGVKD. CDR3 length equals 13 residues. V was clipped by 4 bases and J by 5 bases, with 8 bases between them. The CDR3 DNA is TGTGCCATCAGTGTTCCCTCAACCGGGGAGCTGTTTTTT. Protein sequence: CAISVPSTGELFF.

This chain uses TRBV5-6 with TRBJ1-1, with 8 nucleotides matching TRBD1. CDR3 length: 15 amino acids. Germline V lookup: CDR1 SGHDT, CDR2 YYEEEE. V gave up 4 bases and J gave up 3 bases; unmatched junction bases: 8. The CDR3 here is CASSRGQGWHTEAFF. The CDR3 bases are TGTGCCAGCAGCCGAGGACAGGGTTGGCACACTGAAGCTTTCTTT.

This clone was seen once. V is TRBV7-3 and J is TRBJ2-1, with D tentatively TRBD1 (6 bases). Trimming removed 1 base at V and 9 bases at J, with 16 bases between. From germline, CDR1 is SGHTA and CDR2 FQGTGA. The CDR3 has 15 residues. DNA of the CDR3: TGTGCCAGCAGCTTAATGGTGGGGGCCGGCGGTGAGCAGTTCTTC. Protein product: CASSLMVGAGGEQFF. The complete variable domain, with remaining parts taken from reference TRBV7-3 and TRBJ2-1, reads GAGVSQTPSNKVTEKGKYVELRCDPISGHTALYWYRQSLGQGPEFLIYFQGTGAADDSGLPNDRFFAVRPEGSVSTLKIQRTERGDSAVYLCASSLMVGAGGEQFFGPGTRLTVL.

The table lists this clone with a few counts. CDR3 sequence reads: CASSSDYNSPLHF. Here the CDR3 DNA reads TGTGCCAGCAGCTCGGATTATAATTCACCCCTCCACTTT. The V gene is TRBV7-3, the J gene TRBJ1-6; the D is unclear. V lost 4 bases to trimming and J lost 4 bases, with 5 bases between them. Germline assignment: CDR1 SGHTA and CDR2 FQGTGA. The CDR3 has 13 residues.

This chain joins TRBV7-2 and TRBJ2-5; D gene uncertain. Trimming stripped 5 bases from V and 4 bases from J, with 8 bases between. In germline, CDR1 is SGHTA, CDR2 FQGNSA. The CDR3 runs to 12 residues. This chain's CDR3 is CASSPTVETQYF. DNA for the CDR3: TGTGCCAGCAGCCCTACTGTAGAGACCCAGTACTTC.

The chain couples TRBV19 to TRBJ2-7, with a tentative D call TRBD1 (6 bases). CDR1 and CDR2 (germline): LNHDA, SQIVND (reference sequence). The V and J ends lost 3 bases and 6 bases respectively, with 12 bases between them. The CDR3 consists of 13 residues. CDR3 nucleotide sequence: TGTGCCAGTAGTATGCAGGGGACCCTCGAGCAGTACTTC. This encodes CASSMQGTLEQYF.

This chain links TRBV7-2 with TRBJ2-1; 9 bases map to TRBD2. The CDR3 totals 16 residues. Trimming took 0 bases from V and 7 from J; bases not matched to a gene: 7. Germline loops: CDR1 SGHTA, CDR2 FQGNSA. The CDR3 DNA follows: TGTGCCAGCAGCTTAGCGCAGGCGGGGGGGCCAAATGAGCAGTTCTTC. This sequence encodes CASSLAQAGGPNEQFF.

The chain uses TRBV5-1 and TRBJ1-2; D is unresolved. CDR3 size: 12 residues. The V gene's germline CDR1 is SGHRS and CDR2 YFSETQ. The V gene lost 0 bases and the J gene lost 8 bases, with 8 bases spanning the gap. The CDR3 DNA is TGCGCCAGCAGCTTGGAAGGGAGGGGCTACACCTTC. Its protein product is CASSLEGRGYTF.

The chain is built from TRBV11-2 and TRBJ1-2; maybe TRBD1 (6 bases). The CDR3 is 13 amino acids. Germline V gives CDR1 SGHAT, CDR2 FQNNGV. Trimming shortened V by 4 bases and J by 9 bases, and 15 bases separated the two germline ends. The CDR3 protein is CASSSTGYFSYTF. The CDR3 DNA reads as TGTGCCAGCAGCTCTACAGGGTACTTTAGCTACACCTTC.

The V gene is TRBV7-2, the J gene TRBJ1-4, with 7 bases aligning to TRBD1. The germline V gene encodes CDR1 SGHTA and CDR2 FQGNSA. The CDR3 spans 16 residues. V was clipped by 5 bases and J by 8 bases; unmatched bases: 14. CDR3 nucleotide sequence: TGTGCCAGCAGCCAAGTTGCGACAGGGTGGGTGGAAAAACTGTTTTTT. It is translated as CASSQVATGWVEKLFF.